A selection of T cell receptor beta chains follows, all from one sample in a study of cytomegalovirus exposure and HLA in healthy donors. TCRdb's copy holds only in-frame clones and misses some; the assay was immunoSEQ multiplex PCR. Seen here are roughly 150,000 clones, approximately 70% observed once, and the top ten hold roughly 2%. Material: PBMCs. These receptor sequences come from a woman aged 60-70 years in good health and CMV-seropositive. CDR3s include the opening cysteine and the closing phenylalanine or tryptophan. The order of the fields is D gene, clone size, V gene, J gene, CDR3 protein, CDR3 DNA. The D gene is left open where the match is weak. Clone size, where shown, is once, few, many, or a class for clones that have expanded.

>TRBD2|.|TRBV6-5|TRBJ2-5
CASSPGLVQETQYF
TGTGCCAGCAGTCCTGGACTAGTTCAAGAGACCCAGTACTTC
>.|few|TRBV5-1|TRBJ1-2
CADTGVHNYGYTF
TGCGCCGACACGGGGGTACATAACTATGGCTACACCTTC
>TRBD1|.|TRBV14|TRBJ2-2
CASSPGQGLFF
TGTGCCAGCAGCCCAGGACAGGGACTGTTTTTT
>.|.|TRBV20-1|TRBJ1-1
CRTGRGTEAFF
TGCAGAACAGGGAGGGGCACTGAAGCTTTCTTT
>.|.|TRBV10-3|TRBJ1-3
CATQPEGVSGNTIYF
TGTGCCACCCAGCCCGAAGGAGTCTCTGGAAACACCATATATTTT
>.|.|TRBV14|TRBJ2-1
CASSPLTRGNEQFF
TGTGCCAGCAGCCCTTTGACCCGGGGCAATGAGCAGTTCTTC
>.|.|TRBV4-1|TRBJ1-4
CASSLLGGSEKLFF
TGCGCCAGCAGCCTACTCGGGGGTTCTGAAAAACTGTTTTTT
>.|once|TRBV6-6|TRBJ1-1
CASSYLGGLEAFF
TGTGCCAGCAGTTACTTGGGGGGGCTTGAAGCTTTCTTT
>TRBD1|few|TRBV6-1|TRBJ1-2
CASSGGQNYGYTF
TGTGCCAGCAGTGGGGGACAGAACTATGGCTACACCTTC
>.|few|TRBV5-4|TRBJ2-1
CASSLAHGNEQFF
TGTGCCAGCAGCTTGGCTCACGGCAATGAGCAGTTCTTC
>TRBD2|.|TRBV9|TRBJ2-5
CASSTGGPETQYF
TGTGCCAGCAGCACGGGAGGGCCTGAGACCCAGTACTTC
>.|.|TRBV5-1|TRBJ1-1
CASSLSIDSAAFF
TGCGCCAGCAGCTTGAGTATAGACAGTGCCGCTTTCTTT
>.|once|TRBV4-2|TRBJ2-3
CVTQVFSGRDTQYF
TGTGTTACACAGGTATTTAGCGGTCGAGATACGCAGTATTTT
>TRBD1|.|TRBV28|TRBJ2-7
CASSLSDRGSYEQYF
TGTGCCAGCAGTTTAAGTGACAGGGGCTCCTACGAGCAGTACTTC
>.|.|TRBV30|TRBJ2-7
CASLVRVGEQYF
TGTGCCTCCCTCGTACGGGTGGGCGAGCAGTACTTC
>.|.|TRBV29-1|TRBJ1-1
CSVVRNTEAFF
TGCAGCGTTGTTAGGAACACTGAAGCTTTCTTT
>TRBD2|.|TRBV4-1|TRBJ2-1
CASSQEGGAGAGKGEQFF
TGCGCCAGCAGCCAAGAGGGGGGAGCGGGAGCCGGGAAGGGTGAGCAGTTCTTC
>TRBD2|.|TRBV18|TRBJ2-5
CASSPELAETQYF
TGTGCCAGCTCACCGGAACTAGCGGAGACCCAGTACTTC
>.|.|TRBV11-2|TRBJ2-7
CASSLMRDRSYEQYF
TGTGCCAGCAGCTTAATGCGGGACCGCTCCTACGAGCAGTACTTC
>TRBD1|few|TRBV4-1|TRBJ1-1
CASSQEDSGQVLNTEAFF
TGCGCCAGCAGCCAAGAAGACTCGGGACAGGTCTTGAACACTGAAGCTTTCTTT
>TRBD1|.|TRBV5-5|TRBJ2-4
CASSLTGGTKNIQYF
TGTGCCAGCAGCTTAACAGGGGGGACCAAAAACATTCAGTACTTC
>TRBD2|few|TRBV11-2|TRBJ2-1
CASSLIFGTSDYNEQFF
TGTGCCAGCAGCTTAATATTCGGGACTAGCGACTACAATGAGCAGTTCTTC
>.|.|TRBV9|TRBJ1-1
CASSVGARFREVWNTEAFF
TGTGCCAGCAGCGTAGGGGCGAGGTTCAGGGAGGTGTGGAACACTGAAGCTTTCTTT
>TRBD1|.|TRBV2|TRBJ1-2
CASTITGDGYTF
TGTGCCAGCACGATAACAGGGGATGGCTACACCTTC
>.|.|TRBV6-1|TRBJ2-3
CASSGQPSTDTQYF
TGTGCCAGCAGTGGACAGCCTAGCACAGATACGCAGTATTTT
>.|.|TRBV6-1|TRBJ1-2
CASMAAYGYTF
TGTGCCAGCATGGCGGCTTATGGCTACACCTTC
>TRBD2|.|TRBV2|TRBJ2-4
CATSGSEIPNIQYF
TGTGCGACAAGCGGGAGTGAAATCCCAAACATTCAGTACTTC
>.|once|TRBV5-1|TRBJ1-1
CASSLSPTGTSTEAFF
TGCGCCAGCAGCCTATCCCCTACAGGGACGAGCACTGAAGCTTTCTTT
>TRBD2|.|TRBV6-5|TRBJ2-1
CASSLGTSGKGEQFF
TGTGCCAGCAGTTTAGGGACTAGCGGGAAAGGGGAGCAGTTCTTC
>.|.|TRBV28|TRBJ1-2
CASTSAGNYGYTF
TGTGCCAGCACCTCGGCAGGCAACTATGGCTACACCTTC
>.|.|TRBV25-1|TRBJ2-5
CASRQPGDGETQYF
TGTGCCAGCCGACAGCCGGGGGACGGGGAGACCCAGTACTTC
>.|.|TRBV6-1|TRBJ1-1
CASSDLGGDQAFF
TGTGCCAGCAGTGATTTGGGGGGAGACCAAGCTTTCTTT
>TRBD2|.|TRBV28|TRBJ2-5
CASSSGGPPKETQYF
TGTGCCAGCAGTTCGGGGGGTCCCCCGAAAGAGACCCAGTACTTC
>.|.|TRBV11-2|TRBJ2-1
CASSLGSTGSNEQFF
TGTGCCAGCAGCTTAGGTTCCACAGGGTCGAATGAGCAGTTCTTC
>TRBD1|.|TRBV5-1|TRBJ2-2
CASSPLQGYTGELFF
TGCGCCAGCAGCCCACTACAGGGGTACACCGGGGAGCTGTTTTTT
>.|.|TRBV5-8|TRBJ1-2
CASSPQWGGGYTF
TGTGCCAGCAGCCCACAATGGGGGGGCGGCTACACCTTC
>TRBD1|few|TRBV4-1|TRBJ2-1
CASSPFQGQGAIRQFF
TGCGCCAGCAGCCCCTTTCAAGGACAGGGGGCAATTCGGCAGTTCTTC
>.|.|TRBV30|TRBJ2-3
CAWSVQEGDTQYF
TGTGCCTGGAGTGTACAGGAAGGAGATACGCAGTATTTT
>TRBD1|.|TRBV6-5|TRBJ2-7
CASSYSYRTGGHEQYF
TGTGCCAGCAGTTACTCCTACCGGACAGGGGGACACGAGCAGTACTTC
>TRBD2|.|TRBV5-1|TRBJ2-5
CASSTASGETQYF
TGCGCCAGCAGCACTGCTAGCGGAGAGACCCAGTACTTC
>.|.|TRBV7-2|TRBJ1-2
CASSLESGSGYTF
TGTGCCAGCAGCTTAGAAAGCGGTTCTGGCTACACCTTC
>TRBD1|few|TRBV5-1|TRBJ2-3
CASSPSLGGQSTDTQYF
TGCGCCAGCAGCCCCTCCCTAGGGGGCCAAAGCACAGATACGCAGTATTTT
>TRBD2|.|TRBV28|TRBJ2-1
CASSSPGGRWFF
TGTGCCAGCAGCTCCCCGGGGGGGAGGTGGTTCTTC
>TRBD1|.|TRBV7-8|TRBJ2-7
CATAARGLSYEQYF
TGTGCCACCGCAGCTAGGGGGCTCTCCTACGAGCAGTACTTC
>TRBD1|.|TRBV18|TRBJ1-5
CASSLGDRKEQPQHF
TGTGCCAGCTCACTTGGGGACAGAAAGGAACAGCCCCAGCATTTT
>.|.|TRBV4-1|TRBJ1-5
CASSQEQSNQPQHF
TGCGCCAGCAGCCAAGAACAGAGCAATCAGCCCCAGCATTTT
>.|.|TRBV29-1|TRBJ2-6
CSATEAGANVLTF
TGCAGCGCAACCGAGGCTGGGGCCAACGTCCTGACTTTC
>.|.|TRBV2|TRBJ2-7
CASRAGNYEQYF
TGTGCCAGCAGGGCCGGGAACTACGAGCAGTACTTC
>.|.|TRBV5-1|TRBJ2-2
CASSLAGADTGELFF
TGCGCCAGCAGCTTGGCAGGGGCGGACACCGGGGAGCTGTTTTTT
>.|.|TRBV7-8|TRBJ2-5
CASSLAEAGARETQYF
TGTGCCAGCAGCTTGGCTGAGGCGGGGGCGCGAGAGACCCAGTACTTC
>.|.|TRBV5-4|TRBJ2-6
CASSSPGAGANVLTF
TGTGCCAGCAGCTCCCCCGGGGCTGGGGCCAACGTCCTGACTTTC
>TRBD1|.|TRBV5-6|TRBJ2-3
CASSPGTASTDTQYF
TGTGCCAGCAGCCCGGGGACAGCTAGCACAGATACGCAGTATTTT
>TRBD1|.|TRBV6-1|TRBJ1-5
CASSGPGTGDGNQPQHF
TGTGCCAGCAGTGGGCCCGGGACAGGGGACGGCAATCAGCCCCAGCATTTT
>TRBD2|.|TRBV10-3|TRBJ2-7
CAISGASGSYEQYF
TGTGCCATCAGTGGGGCTAGCGGGAGCTACGAGCAGTACTTC
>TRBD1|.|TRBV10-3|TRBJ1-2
CAITGQGNNYGYTF
TGTGCCATCACAGGACAGGGGAATAACTATGGCTACACCTTC
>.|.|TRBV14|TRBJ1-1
CASSQFQDGTEAFF
TGTGCCAGCAGCCAATTCCAGGATGGCACTGAAGCTTTCTTT
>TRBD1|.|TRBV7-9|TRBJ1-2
CASSPTGGGYGYTF
TGTGCCAGCAGCCCTACAGGGGGGGGCTATGGCTACACCTTC
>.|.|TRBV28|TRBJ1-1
CASSPFGQILEAFF
TGTGCCAGCAGCCCGTTTGGGCAAATCCTTGAAGCTTTCTTT
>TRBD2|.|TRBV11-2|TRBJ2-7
CASSMGGETGGEQYF
TGTGCCAGCAGCATGGGAGGGGAAACCGGCGGGGAGCAGTACTTC